These 26 T cell receptor beta chains originate from one sample sequenced in a study of blood T cell repertoires in COVID-19. Sequenced by immunoSEQ multiplex PCR; TCRdb stores in-frame clones only, minus some. The profile shows 150,000 to 200,000 clones, approximately 90% of them singletons. Sequenced material: peripheral blood. The receptors stem from a human donor in a cohort sampled during active COVID-19.

This clone appeared a few times. The V and J genes are TRBV18 and TRBJ2-3; 8 nucleotides align to TRBD1. Germline trimming cut 3 bases from V and 4 bases from J; bases unmatched to any gene: 6. This CDR3 is 15 amino acids long. Per germline, CDR1 KGHSH and CDR2 LQKENI. The CDR3 is CASSPQGQVADTQYF. The CDR3 DNA sequence: TGTGCCAGCTCACCGCAGGGACAGGTTGCAGATACGCAGTATTTT. Complete variable domain (other parts from reference TRBV18 and TRBJ2-3): NAGVMQNPRHLVRRRGQEARLRCSPMKGHSHVYWYRQLPEEGLKFMVYLQKENIIDESGMPKERFSAEFPKEGPSILRIQQVVRGDSAAYFCASSPQGQVADTQYFGPGTRLTVL.

V is TRBV5-4 and J is TRBJ1-1; 12 positions agree with TRBD1. This CDR3 is 16 amino acids long. From germline, CDR1 is SGHNT and CDR2 YYREEE (reference sequence). Trimming removed 7 bases from V and 5 bases from J; junction bases left unmatched: 12. CDR3 in amino acids: CASAGGTGGAGTEAFF. The CDR3 region has the DNA TGTGCCAGCGCCGGGGGGACAGGGGGCGCAGGTACTGAAGCTTTCTTT.

The V gene is TRBV7-9, the J gene TRBJ1-1; 9 bases are a match to TRBD1. CDR3 size: 15 residues. V lost 5 bases and J lost 0; bases outside the gene matches: 4. Germline CDR1 SEHNR, CDR2 FQNEAQ (reference sequence). The CDR3, as DNA: TGTGCCAGCAGCCCACAGGGGGCTTTGAACACTGAAGCTTTCTTT. The encoded protein is CASSPQGALNTEAFF. The entire variable domain, with the rest obtained from reference TRBV7-9 and TRBJ1-1, is as follows: DTGVSQNPRHKITKRGQNVTFRCDPISEHNRLYWYRQTLGQGPEFLTYFQNEAQLEKSRLLSDRFSAERPKGSFSTLEIQRTEQGDSAMYLCASSPQGALNTEAFFGQGTRLTVV.

This rearrangement joins TRBV7-8 to TRBJ1-5; no reliable D call. Germline loops: CDR1 SGHVS, CDR2 FQNEAQ. The CDR3 has 13 residues. V shed 6 bases and J shed 4 bases, with 10 bases lying between them. The CDR3 DNA follows: TGTGCCAGCAGTACTCAGGAAAATCAGCCCCAGCATTTT. As protein: CASSTQENQPQHF.

This clone was recorded a few times. The V gene is TRBV5-6, the J gene TRBJ2-5; no reliable D call. This CDR3 has 14 amino acids. V was trimmed by 1 base and J by 2 bases, leaving 9 bases between them. The germline V gene has CDR1 SGHDT and CDR2 YYEEEE. The DNA of the CDR3 is TGTGCCAGCAGCTTGATGCCGAGTCAAGAGACCCAGTACTTC. The encoded protein is CASSLMPSQETQYF.

The chain recombines TRBV4-3 with TRBJ2-1; D is perhaps TRBD2 (5 bases). The V end was cut by 0 bases, the J end by 0 bases, with 15 bases between. The CDR3 sequence is 18 residues long. CDR1 is LGHNA, CDR2 YSLEER, per germline. CDR3 coding DNA: TGCGCCAGCAGCCAAGATCAGATTCGAGGGAGCTCCTACAATGAGCAGTTCTTC. This translates into CASSQDQIRGSSYNEQFF.

The chain combines TRBV11-2 with TRBJ1-4; tentative D call: TRBD1 (5 bases). CDR1 is SGHAT and CDR2 is FQNNGV in the germline V gene. The V and J ends lost 1 base and 5 bases respectively, with 8 bases between them. The CDR3 runs to 14 residues. The CDR3, as DNA: TGTGCCAGCAGCTTAGGACAGAAAAATGAAAAACTGTTTTTT. Residues: CASSLGQKNEKLFF. The full variable domain, in which reference TRBV11-2 and TRBJ1-4 provide the parts outside the CDR3, is EAGVAQSPRYKIIEKRQSVAFWCNPISGHATLYWYQQILGQGPKLLIQFQNNGVVDDSQLPKDRFSAERLKGVDSTLKIQPAKLEDSAVYLCASSLGQKNEKLFFGSGTQLSVL.

V and J are TRBV12-3 or TRBV12-4 and TRBJ2-1, with D possibly matching TRBD2 (5 bases). The CDR3 sequence is 12 residues long. V was cut by 2 bases and J by 12 bases, with 11 bases left in between. CDR3 sequence reads: CASSLIGGLQFF. DNA for the CDR3: TGTGCCAGCAGTTTAATAGGTGGACTGCAGTTCTTC.

V usage is TRBV25-1 and J usage is TRBJ1-1, with 11 bases lining up with TRBD1. CDR3 length: 14 residues. Germline V gives CDR1 MGHDK, CDR2 SYGVNS. V lost 5 bases to trimming and J lost 7 bases; unmatched junction nucleotides: 6. CDR3 in amino acids: CASSRDRGNGEAFF. The CDR3 nucleotides are TGTGCCAGCAGTAGGGACAGGGGGAACGGTGAAGCTTTCTTT.

As DNA, the CDR3 is TGTGCCAGCAGCCCCTCCGGGACTAGCGGGAGGGCCTTGAGGGAGACCCAGTACTTC. It codes for CASSPSGTSGRALRETQYF. V gene TRBV27 combines with J gene TRBJ2-5, with 16 bases fitting TRBD2. The germline V gene has CDR1 MNHEY and CDR2 SMNVEV (reference sequence). V lost 6 bases and J lost 5; bases outside the gene matches: 15. The CDR3 has 19 residues.

This sequence joins TRBV3-1 (or the pseudogene TRBV3-2) and TRBJ2-1; 7 bases line up with TRBD2. Trimming at V came to 5 bases and at J to 0 bases, leaving 4 bases not matched to a gene. This CDR3 contains 15 residues. Looked up from germline, CDR1 is LGHDT and CDR2 is YNNKEL (reference sequence). The CDR3 DNA reads as TGTGCCAGCAGCAGCGGGGTCGGCTCCTACAATGAGCAGTTCTTC. It is translated as CASSSGVGSYNEQFF.

This chain connects TRBV9 to TRBJ1-2, with D maybe TRBD1 (5 bases). V was pared by 3 bases and J by 5 bases, with 17 bases between. This CDR3 is 15 amino acids long. CDR1 is SGDLS and CDR2 is YYNGEE in the germline V gene. The CDR3 here is CASSANTGGGYGYTF. CDR3 DNA: TGTGCCAGCAGCGCAAATACCGGGGGAGGGTATGGCTACACCTTC.

J is TRBJ2-5 and V is TRBV6-5; 12 nucleotides match TRBD2. The germline gives CDR1 MNHEY, CDR2 SVGAGI. This CDR3 is 15 amino acids long. The V and J ends lost 7 bases and 5 bases, in that order; junction bases with no gene match: 8. The CDR3 loop is CASTMTSGSIETQYF. CDR3 in DNA: TGTGCCAGCACTATGACTAGCGGGAGTATTGAGACCCAGTACTTC.

The rearrangement uses TRBV16 and TRBJ1-5, with D perhaps matching TRBD1 (6 bases). The CDR3 extends over 17 amino acids. Per the germline V gene, CDR1 is KGHSY and CDR2 is FQNENV. V shed 1 base and J shed 5 bases, with 18 bases lying between them. DNA for the CDR3: TGTGCCAGCAGCCAATTCGGGGAAGGGGGATTTCATCAGCCCCAGCATTTT. It is translated as CASSQFGEGGFHQPQHF.

The chain links TRBV5-1 to TRBJ2-2; 11 nucleotides line up with TRBD2. V trimming: 0 bases; J trimming: 9 bases; junction bases outside the gene matches: 7. There are 16 residues in the CDR3. CDR1 is SGHRS and CDR2 is YFSETQ in the germline V gene. This chain's CDR3 is CASSLDVAGGLRELFF. CDR3 in DNA: TGCGCCAGCAGCTTGGATGTAGCGGGGGGGCTCCGGGAGCTGTTTTTT.

V usage is TRBV5-6 and J usage is TRBJ2-1, with 13 bases matching TRBD2. The germline V gene encodes CDR1 SGHDT and CDR2 YYEEEE. V shed 4 bases, J shed 15 bases, and the junction held 16 bases outside the gene matches. This CDR3 is built from 16 residues. CDR3: CASSPGLAGAIQYLFF. For the CDR3, the DNA is TGTGCCAGCAGCCCTGGACTAGCGGGAGCCATCCAATATCTGTTCTTC. The full variable domain, with the rest looked up from reference TRBV5-6 and TRBJ2-1, is DAGVTQSPTHLIKTRGQQVTLRCSPKSGHDTVSWYQQALGQGPQFIFQYYEEEERQRGNFPDRFSGHQFPNYSSELNVNALLLGDSALYLCASSPGLAGAIQYLFFGPGTRLTVL.

V is TRBV3-1 (or the pseudogene TRBV3-2) and J is TRBJ2-7; a possible D gene is TRBD1 (5 bases). Germline CDR1 LGHDT, CDR2 YNNKEL (reference sequence). The CDR3 runs to 13 residues. The V and J ends lost 1 base and 9 bases respectively, with 13 bases between them. The DNA of the CDR3 is TGTGCCAGCAGCCAAGTGGGGCAGGCTGGGCAGTACTTC. As protein: CASSQVGQAGQYF.

The chain links TRBV3-1 (or the pseudogene TRBV3-2) to TRBJ2-3; D call uncertain. Germline-derived CDR1 and CDR2 are LGHDT and YNNKEL (reference sequence). V was clipped by 2 bases and J by 0 bases, with 6 bases between them. CDR3 length: 14 residues. The CDR3 coding sequence is TGTGCCAGCAGCCAATGGGCTAGCACAGATACGCAGTATTTT. As protein: CASSQWASTDTQYF.

V usage is TRBV2 and J usage is TRBJ1-6; D unclear. V was trimmed by 5 bases and J by 5 bases, leaving 4 bases between them. CDR1 and CDR2 (germline): SNHLY, FYNNEI. The CDR3 runs 12 residues. The CDR3 loop is CASSHDNSPLHF. CDR3 DNA: TGTGCCAGCAGTCATGATAATTCACCCCTCCACTTT.

The chain employs TRBV10-3 and TRBJ2-7; unclear D gene. Trimming took off 0 bases at V and 4 bases at J, with 4 bases between the two ends. This CDR3 comprises 12 residues. Per germline, CDR1 ENHRY and CDR2 SYGVKD. CDR3 nucleotides: TGTGCCATCAGTGAGTCCTCTTACGAGCAGTACTTC. This sequence encodes CAISESSYEQYF.

J is TRBJ2-6 and V is TRBV27; D gene unclear. The CDR3 runs to 15 residues. Looked up from germline, CDR1 is MNHEY and CDR2 is SMNVEV (reference sequence). V was trimmed by 3 bases and J by 0 bases, leaving 6 bases between them. CDR3 sequence reads: CASSFASSGANVLTF. CDR3 nucleotide sequence: TGTGCCAGCAGTTTCGCCAGCTCTGGGGCCAACGTCCTGACTTTC.

The genes are TRBV15 and TRBJ2-5, with D possibly TRBD1 on 5 matching bases. Looked up from germline, CDR1 is LNHNV and CDR2 is YYDKDF (reference sequence). This CDR3 region has 13 residues. V was shortened by 0 bases and J by 4 bases, with 6 bases between the two germline ends. The chain's CDR3 is CATSRDRGETQYF. The CDR3 nucleotides are TGTGCCACCAGCAGAGATAGGGGAGAGACCCAGTACTTC.

The chain has TRBV19 and TRBJ1-3; the D gene is possibly TRBD1 (5 bases). Germline V lookup: CDR1 LNHDA, CDR2 SQIVND (reference sequence). V lost 11 bases and J 4 bases, leaving 12 bases between the germline ends. CDR3 length: 12 residues. CDR3 in DNA: TGTGCCGTAGGCGGGGCAGGAAACACCATATATTTT. This translates into CAVGGAGNTIYF.

The rearrangement joins TRBV6-6 to TRBJ2-7; TRBD1 agrees at 12 bases. V was clipped by 5 bases and J by 7 bases; unmatched bases: 6. The length of the CDR3 is 14 residues. CDR1 and CDR2 (germline): MNHNY, SVGAGI (reference sequence). This CDR3 reads CASSLGQGAGEQYF. CDR3 coding DNA: TGTGCCAGCAGTCTGGGACAGGGGGCCGGGGAGCAGTACTTC.

The genes are TRBV15 and TRBJ2-7; the D is unclear. Trimming removed 1 base from V and 5 bases from J, with 3 bases in between. This CDR3 contains 11 residues. Looked up from germline, CDR1 is LNHNV and CDR2 is YYDKDF (reference sequence). The CDR3 nucleotides are TGTGCCACCAGCAGAGGAGACGAGCAGTACTTC. It is translated as CATSRGDEQYF.

The chain recombines TRBV5-4 with TRBJ2-1, with no clear D. CDR3 length: 12 amino acids. In germline, CDR1 is SGHNT, CDR2 YYREEE (reference sequence). The germline V and J ends were trimmed by 0 bases and 10 bases, with 8 bases remaining between them. This CDR3 reads CASSLELREQFF. For the CDR3, the DNA is TGTGCCAGCAGCTTGGAATTGAGGGAGCAGTTCTTC.